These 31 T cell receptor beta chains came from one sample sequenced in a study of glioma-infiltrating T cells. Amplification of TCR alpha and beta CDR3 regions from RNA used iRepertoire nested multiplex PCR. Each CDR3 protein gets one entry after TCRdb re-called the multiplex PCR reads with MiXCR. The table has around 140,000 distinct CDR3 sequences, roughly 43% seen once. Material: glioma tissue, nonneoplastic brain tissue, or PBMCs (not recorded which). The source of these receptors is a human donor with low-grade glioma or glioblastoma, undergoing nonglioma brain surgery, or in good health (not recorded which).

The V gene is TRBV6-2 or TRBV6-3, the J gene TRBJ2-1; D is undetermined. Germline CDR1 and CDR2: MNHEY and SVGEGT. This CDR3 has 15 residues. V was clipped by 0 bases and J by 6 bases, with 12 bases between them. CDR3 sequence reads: CASSYSGPWANEQFF. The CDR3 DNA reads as TGTGCCAGCAGTTACTCGGGTCCCTGGGCCAATGAGCAGTTCTTC.

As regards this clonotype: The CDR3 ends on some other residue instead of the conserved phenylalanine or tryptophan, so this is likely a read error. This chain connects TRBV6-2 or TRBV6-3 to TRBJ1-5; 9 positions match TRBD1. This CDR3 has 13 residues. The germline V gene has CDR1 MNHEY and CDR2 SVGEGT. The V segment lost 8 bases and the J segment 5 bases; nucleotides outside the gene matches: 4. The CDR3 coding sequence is TGTGCCAGCCGGGACAGGGTCCATCAGCCCCAGCATCTT. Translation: CASRDRVHQPQHL.

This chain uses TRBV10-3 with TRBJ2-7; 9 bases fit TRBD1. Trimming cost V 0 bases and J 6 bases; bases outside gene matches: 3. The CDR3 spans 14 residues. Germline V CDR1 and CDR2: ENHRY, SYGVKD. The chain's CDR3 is CAISESPDRGEQYF. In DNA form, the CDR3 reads TGTGCCATCAGTGAGTCGCCGGACAGGGGCGAGCAGTACTTC.

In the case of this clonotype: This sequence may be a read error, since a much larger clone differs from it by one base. The CDR3 is CASSLSGGTQYF. The CDR3 DNA is TGTGCCAGCAGTTTAAGCGGGGGTACGCAGTATTTT. The chain employs TRBV27 and TRBJ2-3; 8 bases map to TRBD2. CDR3 length: 12 amino acids. V shed 2 bases, J shed 8 bases, and the junction held 0 bases outside the gene matches. CDR1 and CDR2 (germline): MNHEY, SMNVEV (reference sequence).

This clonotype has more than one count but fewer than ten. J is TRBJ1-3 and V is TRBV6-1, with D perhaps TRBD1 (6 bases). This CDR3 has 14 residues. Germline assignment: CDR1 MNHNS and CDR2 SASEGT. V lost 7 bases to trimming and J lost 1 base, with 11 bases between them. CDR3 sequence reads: CASTVDRSGNTIYF. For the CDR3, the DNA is TGTGCCAGCACTGTGGACAGATCTGGAAACACCATATATTTT.

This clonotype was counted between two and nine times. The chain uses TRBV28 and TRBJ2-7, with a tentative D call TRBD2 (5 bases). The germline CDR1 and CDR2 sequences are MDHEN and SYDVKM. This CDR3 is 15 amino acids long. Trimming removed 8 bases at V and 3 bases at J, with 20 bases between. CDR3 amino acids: CASQAYGEADYEQYF. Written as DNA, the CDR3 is TGTGCCAGCCAGGCGTACGGGGAAGCGGACTACGAGCAGTACTTC.

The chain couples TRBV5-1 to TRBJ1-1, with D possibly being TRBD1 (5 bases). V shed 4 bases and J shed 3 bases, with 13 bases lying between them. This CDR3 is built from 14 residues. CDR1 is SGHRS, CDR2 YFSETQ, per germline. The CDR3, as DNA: TGCGCCAGCAGCGTTCAGGGCAGGGACACTGAAGCTTTCTTT. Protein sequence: CASSVQGRDTEAFF.

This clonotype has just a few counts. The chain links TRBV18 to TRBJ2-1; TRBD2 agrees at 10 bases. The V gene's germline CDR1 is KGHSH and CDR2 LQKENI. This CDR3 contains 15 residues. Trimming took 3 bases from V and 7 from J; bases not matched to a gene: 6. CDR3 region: CASSPEGLAANEQFF. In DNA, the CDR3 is TGTGCCAGCTCACCGGAAGGACTAGCGGCTAATGAGCAGTTCTTC.

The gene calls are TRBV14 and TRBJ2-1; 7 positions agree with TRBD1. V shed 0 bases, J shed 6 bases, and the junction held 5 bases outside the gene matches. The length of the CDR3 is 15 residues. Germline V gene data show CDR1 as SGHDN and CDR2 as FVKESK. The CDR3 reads CASSQDRTGRNEQFF. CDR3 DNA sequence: TGTGCCAGCAGCCAAGATCGGACAGGACGCAATGAGCAGTTCTTC.

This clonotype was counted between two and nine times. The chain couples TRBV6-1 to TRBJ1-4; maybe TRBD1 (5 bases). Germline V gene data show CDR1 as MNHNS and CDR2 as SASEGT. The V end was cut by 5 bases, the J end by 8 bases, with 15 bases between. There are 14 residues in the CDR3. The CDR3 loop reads CASSLGPSVEKLFF. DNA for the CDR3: TGTGCCAGCAGTTTGGGACCGTCGGTAGAAAAACTGTTTTTT.

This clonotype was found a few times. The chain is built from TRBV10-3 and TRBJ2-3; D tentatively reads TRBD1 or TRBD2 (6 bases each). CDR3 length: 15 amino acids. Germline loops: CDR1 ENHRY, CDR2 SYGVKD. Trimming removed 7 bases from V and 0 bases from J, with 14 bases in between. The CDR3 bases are TGTGCCATCAAGGGGGGTCCTACTAGCACAGATACGCAGTATTTT. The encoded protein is CAIKGGPTSTDTQYF.

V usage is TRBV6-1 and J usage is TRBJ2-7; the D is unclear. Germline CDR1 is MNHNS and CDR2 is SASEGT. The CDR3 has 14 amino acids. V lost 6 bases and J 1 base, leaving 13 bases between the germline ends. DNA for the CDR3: TGTGCCAGCAGAGAAAGTTTAGGTTCCTACGAGCAGTACTTC. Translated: CASRESLGSYEQYF.

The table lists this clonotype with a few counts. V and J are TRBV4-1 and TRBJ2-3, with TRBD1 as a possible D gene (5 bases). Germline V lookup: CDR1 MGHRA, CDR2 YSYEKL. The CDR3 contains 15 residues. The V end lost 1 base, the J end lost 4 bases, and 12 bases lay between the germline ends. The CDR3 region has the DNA TGCGCCAGCAGCCAAGGACAGACATCCGCAGATACGCAGTATTTT. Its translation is CASSQGQTSADTQYF.

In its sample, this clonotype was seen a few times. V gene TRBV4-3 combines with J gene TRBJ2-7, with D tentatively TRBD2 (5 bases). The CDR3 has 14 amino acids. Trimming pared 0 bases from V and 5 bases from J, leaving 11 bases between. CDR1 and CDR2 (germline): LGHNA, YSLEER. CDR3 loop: CASSQERAWDEQYF. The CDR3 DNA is TGCGCCAGCAGCCAAGAGCGGGCTTGGGACGAGCAGTACTTC.

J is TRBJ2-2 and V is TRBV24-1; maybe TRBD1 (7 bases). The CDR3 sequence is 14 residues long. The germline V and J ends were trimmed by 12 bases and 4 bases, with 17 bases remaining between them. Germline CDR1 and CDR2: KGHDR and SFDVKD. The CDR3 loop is CAVKRQGGTGELFF. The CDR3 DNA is TGTGCCGTAAAGAGACAGGGAGGCACCGGGGAGCTGTTTTTT.

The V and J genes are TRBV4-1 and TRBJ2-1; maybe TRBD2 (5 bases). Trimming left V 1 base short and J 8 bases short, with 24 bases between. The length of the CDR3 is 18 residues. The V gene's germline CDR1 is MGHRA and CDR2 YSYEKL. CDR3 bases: TGCGCCAGCAGCCAAGGGGATTGGGCCCGGGGATTCACCGATGAGCAGTTCTTC. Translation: CASSQGDWARGFTDEQFF.

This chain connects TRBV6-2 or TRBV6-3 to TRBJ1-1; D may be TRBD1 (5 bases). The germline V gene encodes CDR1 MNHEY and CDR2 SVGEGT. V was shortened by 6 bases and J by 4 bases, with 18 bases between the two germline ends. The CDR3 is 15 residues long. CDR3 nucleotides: TGTGCCAGCAGCCAGGATTACTCTGGGGCCACTGAAGCTTTCTTT. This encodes CASSQDYSGATEAFF.

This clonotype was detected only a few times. The CDR3 sequence is CSASDYEYEQYF. In nucleotides, the CDR3 is TGCAGTGCTAGCGACTACGAATACGAGCAGTACTTC. This rearrangement joins TRBV20-1 to TRBJ2-7; TRBD2 might be the D (5 bases). The CDR3 totals 12 residues. The germline gives CDR1 DFQATT, CDR2 SNEGSKA (reference sequence). V was cut by 3 bases and J by 4 bases, with 10 bases left in between.

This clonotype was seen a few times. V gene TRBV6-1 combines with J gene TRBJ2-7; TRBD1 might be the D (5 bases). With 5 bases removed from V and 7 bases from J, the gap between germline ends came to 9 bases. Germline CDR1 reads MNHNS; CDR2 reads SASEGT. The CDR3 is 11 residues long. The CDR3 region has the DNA TGTGCCAGCAGTCCAGGGATAGAGCAGTACTTC. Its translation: CASSPGIEQYF.

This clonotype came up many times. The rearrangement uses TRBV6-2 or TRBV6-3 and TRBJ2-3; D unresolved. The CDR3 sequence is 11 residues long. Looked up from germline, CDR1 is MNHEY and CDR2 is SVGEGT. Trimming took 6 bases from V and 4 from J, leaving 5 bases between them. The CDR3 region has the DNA TGTGCCAGCAGCCGGTCAGATACGCAGTATTTT. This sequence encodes CASSRSDTQYF.

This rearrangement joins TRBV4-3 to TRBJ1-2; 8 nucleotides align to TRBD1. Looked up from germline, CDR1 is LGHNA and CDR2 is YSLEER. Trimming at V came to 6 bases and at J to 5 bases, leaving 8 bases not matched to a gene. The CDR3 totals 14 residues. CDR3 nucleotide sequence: TGCGCCAGCAGTGAGAACCAGGGGGCGTATGGCTACACCTTC. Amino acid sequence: CASSENQGAYGYTF.

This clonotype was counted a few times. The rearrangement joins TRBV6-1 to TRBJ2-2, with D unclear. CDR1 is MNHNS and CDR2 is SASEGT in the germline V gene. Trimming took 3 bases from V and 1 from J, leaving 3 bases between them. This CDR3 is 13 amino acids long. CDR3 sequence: CASSEGNTGELFF. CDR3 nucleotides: TGTGCCAGCAGTGAGGGGAACACCGGGGAGCTGTTTTTT.

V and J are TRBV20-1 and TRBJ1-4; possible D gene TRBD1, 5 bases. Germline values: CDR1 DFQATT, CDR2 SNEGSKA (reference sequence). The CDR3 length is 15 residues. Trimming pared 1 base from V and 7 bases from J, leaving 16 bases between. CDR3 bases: TGCAGTGCTAGAGGGGCAGGGTTTGCCGGTGAAAAACTGTTTTTT. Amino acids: CSARGAGFAGEKLFF.

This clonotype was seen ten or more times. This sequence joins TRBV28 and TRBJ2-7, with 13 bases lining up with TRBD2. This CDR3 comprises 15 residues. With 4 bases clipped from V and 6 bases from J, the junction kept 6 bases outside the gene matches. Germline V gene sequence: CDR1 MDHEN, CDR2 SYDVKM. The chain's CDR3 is CASSSLAGGLAEQYF. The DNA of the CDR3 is TGTGCCAGCAGTTCACTAGCGGGAGGGCTTGCCGAGCAGTACTTC.

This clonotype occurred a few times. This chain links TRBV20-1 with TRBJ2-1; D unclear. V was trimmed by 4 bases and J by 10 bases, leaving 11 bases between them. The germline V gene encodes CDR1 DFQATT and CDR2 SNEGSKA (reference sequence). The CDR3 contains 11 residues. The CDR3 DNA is TGCAGTGCTAAGCTGGGAATAGAGCAGTTCTTC. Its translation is CSAKLGIEQFF.

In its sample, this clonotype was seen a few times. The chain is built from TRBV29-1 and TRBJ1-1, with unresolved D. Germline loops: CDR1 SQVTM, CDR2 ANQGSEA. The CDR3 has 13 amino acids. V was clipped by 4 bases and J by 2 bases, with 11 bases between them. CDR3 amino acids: CSVATNANTEAFF. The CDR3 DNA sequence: TGCAGCGTTGCCACAAACGCTAACACTGAAGCTTTCTTT. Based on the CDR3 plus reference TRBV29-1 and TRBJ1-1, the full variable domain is SAVISQKPSRDICQRGTSLTIQCQVDSQVTMMFWYRQQPGQSLTLIATANQGSEATYESGFVIDKFPISRPNLTFSTLTVSNMSPEDSSIYLCSVATNANTEAFFGQGTRLTVV.

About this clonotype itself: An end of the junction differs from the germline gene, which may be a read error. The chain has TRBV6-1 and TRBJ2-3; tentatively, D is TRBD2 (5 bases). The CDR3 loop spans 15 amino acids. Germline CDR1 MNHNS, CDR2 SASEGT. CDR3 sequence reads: CAISDSAASTDTQYF. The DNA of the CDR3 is TGTGCCATCAGTGACTCAGCGGCTAGCACAGATACGCAGTATTTT.

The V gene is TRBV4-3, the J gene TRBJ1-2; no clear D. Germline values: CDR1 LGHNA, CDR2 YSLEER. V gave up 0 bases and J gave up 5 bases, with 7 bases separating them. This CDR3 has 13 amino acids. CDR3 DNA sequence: TGCGCCAGCAGCCAAGACGGAATGTATGGCTACACCTTC. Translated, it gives CASSQDGMYGYTF.

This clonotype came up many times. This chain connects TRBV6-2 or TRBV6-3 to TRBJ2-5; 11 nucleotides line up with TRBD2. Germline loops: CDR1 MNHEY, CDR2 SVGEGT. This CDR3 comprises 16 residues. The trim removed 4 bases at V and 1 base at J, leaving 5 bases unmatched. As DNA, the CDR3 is TGTGCCAGCAGTTCTCCGGGACTAGCGGCCCAAGAGACCCAGTACTTC. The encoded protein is CASSSPGLAAQETQYF.

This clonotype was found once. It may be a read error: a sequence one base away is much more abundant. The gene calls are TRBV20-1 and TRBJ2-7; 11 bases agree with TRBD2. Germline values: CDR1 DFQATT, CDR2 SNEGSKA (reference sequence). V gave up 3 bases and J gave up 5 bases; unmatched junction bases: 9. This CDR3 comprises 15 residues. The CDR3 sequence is CSASDLLAGVNEQYF. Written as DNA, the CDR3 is TGCAGTGCTAGCGATCTACTAGCGGGAGTAAACGAGCAGTACTTC.

CDR3 region: CSASIWRANNEQFF. The CDR3 nucleotides read TGCAGTGCCTCTATCTGGAGGGCCAACAATGAGCAGTTCTTC. The rearrangement links TRBV20-1 to TRBJ2-1; a possible D gene is TRBD2 (6 bases). This CDR3 is 14 amino acids long. Trimming stripped 6 bases from V and 5 bases from J, with 17 bases between. The V gene's germline CDR1 is DFQATT and CDR2 SNEGSKA (reference sequence).